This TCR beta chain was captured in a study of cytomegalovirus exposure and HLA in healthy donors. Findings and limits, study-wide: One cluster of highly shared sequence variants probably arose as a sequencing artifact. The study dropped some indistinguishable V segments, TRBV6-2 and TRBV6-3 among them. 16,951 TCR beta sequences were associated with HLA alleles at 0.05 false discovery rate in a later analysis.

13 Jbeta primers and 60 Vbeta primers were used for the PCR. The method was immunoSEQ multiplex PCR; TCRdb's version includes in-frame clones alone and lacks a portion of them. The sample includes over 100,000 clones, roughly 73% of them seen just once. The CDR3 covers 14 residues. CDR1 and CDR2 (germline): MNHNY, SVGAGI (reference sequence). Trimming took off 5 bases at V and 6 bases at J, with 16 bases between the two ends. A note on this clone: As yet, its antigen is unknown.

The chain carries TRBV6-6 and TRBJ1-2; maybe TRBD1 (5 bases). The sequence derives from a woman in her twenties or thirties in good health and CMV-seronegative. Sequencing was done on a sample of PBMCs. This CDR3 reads CASSVRGSVDGYTF. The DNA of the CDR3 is TGTGCCAGCAGTGTCCGGGGGTCGGTCGATGGCTACACCTTC.